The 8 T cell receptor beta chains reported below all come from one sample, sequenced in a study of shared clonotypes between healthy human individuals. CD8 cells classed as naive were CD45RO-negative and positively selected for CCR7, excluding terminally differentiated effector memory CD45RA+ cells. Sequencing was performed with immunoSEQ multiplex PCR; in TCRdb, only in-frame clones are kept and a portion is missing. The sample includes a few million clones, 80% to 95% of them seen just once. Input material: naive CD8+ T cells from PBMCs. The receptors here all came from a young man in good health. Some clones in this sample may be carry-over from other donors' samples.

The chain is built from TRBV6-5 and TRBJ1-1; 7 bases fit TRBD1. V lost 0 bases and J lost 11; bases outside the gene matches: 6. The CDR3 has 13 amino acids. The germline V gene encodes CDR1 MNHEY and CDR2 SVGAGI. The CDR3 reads CASSYSWQGEAFF. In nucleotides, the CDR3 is TGTGCCAGCAGTTACTCCTGGCAGGGGGAGGCTTTCTTT.

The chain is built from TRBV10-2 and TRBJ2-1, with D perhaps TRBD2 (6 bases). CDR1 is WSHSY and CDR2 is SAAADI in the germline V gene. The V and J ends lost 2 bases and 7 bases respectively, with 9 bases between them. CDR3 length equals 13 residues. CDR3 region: CASSEASANEQFF. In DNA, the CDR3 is TGCGCCAGCAGTGAGGCTAGCGCAAATGAGCAGTTCTTC.

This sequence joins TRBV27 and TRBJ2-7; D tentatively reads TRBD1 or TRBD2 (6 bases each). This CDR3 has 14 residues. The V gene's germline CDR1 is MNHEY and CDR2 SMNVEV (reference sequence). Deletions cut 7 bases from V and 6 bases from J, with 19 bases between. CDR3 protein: CASNGGGAVGEQYF. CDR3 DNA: TGTGCCAGCAACGGGGGCGGGGCAGTGGGCGAGCAGTACTTC.

The CDR3 sequence is CASSPSLAFYNEQFF. The CDR3 region has the DNA TGTGCCAGCTCACCAAGTCTAGCGTTCTACAATGAGCAGTTCTTC. The chain joins TRBV18 to TRBJ2-1; a possible D gene is TRBD2 (6 bases). Germline V CDR1 and CDR2: KGHSH, LQKENI. The CDR3 is made up of 15 amino acids. V lost 2 bases to trimming and J lost 3 bases, with 11 bases between them. Drawing the rest from reference TRBV18 and TRBJ2-1, the complete variable domain is NAGVMQNPRHLVRRRGQEARLRCSPMKGHSHVYWYRQLPEEGLKFMVYLQKENIIDESGMPKERFSAEFPKEGPSILRIQQVVRGDSAAYFCASSPSLAFYNEQFFGPGTRLTVL.

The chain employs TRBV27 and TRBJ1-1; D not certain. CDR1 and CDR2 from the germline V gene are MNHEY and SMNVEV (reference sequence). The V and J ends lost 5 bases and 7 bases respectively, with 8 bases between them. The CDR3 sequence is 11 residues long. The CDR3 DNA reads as TGTGCCAGCAGTGTGGGGAGTGAAGCTTTCTTT. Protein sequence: CASSVGSEAFF.

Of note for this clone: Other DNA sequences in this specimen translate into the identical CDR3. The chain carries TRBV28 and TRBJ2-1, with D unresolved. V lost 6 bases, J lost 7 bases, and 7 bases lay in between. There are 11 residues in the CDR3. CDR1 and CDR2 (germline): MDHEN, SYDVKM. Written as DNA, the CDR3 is TGTGCCAGCAGCCTAACGAATGAGCAGTTCTTC. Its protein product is CASSLTNEQFF.

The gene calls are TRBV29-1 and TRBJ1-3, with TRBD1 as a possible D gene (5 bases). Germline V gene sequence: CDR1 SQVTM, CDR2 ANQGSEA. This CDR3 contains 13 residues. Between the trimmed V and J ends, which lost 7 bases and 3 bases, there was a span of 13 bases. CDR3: CSGSVGGGNTIYF. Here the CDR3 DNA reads TGCAGCGGATCGGTGGGGGGTGGAAACACCATATATTTT. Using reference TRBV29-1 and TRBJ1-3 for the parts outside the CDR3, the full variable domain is SAVISQKPSRDICQRGTSLTIQCQVDSQVTMMFWYRQQPGQSLTLIATANQGSEATYESGFVIDKFPISRPNLTFSTLTVSNMSPEDSSIYLCSGSVGGGNTIYFGEGSWLTVV.

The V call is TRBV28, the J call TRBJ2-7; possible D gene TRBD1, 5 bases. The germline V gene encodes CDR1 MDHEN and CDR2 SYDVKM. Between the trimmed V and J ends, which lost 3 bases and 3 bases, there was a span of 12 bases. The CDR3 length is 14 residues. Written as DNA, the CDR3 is TGTGCCAGCAGTTTTCCAGGGCATCGCTACGAGCAGTACTTC. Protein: CASSFPGHRYEQYF.